This T cell receptor (beta chain) was captured by sequencing in a study of radiation and T cells in renal cell carcinoma (dated by TCRdb to about 2020). General notes on the study: A total of 50 or so samples underwent TCR beta sequencing, made up of approximately 26 tumors and about 27 peripheral blood samples. A total of 4,016,671 unique CDR3 nucleotide sequences, encoding 2,500,000 or so unique CDR3 amino acid sequences, were found across all 50 or so samples.

The sample's time point label is to be understood as: tumor resected at nephrectomy. The sample's treatment or condition, from its label and the paper: treatment-naive control, cytoreductive nephrectomy. Control tumors came from treatment-naive renal cell carcinoma patients who underwent cytoreductive nephrectomy without prior radiation. Every patient's renal cell carcinoma showed clear cell pathology. Control tumors used for TCR sequencing came from 4 females and roughly ten males, resected 2011 to 2014, with median age approximately 52 years (range about 35 to 85). Tumor processing involved mechanical dissociation, digestion with collagenase/hyaluronidase at 37 degrees C, handling in gentleMACS C tubes, and storage in liquid nitrogen. Genomic DNA for TCR sequencing was prepared using the QIAamp DNA Blood Mini Kit (Qiagen). The analyses included only samples that passed all quality control checks.

The immunoSEQ kit was used, according to the manufacturer's recommendations, to generate TCR beta libraries from genomic DNA. To prepare libraries, a first multiplex PCR with proprietary primers was run, followed by a second PCR that added unique barcodes, and a bead cleanup was done after each round. A kit-provided positive control reaction and a negative control reaction were included in every sample batch. The final libraries were assessed on an Agilent 4200 TapeStation D1000 ScreenTape, pooled by volume, and quantified by qPCR. Sequencing was performed on an Illumina NextSeq500 with a MidOutput 150-cycle cartridge, and 156 Read1 and 15 Index1 cycles were run with kit custom primers. The pooled library was loaded at around 0.98 pM, with a roughly 18% PhiX control spiked in. Per the original workflow: The vendor-processed data were analyzed in R, and a clonotype was defined as all T cells that share the same CDR3 nucleotide sequence. For clone abundance analyses, frequencies were normalized to the 10,000 most abundant clones in each sample. Before analysis, public T cell clones were removed, and these numbered fewer than six per sample on average. ImmunoMap was used for dominant motif analysis with the PAM10 matrix, a gap penalty of 30, and a homology threshold of 0.3, and any motif reaching a cumulative frequency of at least 0.01 was considered dominant. Not all clones reach the TCRdb copy of this immuneACCESS table, which keeps in-frame sequences only. Checked studies attribute under half of the gap to unresolved V genes and leave the rest unexplained. The V and J calls and clone size are taken from that table; D and trimming were inferred from the DNA. The sample data list 25,000 or so clones, and approximately 54% of these were observed just once. Clones ranked in the top ten supply roughly a fifth of the sample.

This clone was detected many times. The antigen this receptor binds is unknown. Base quality data are lacking; no much larger clone is found one base away. What the research found in general, with its limitations: Effects of radiation dose or scheduling on the TCR repertoire could not be addressed with the single-armed trial design. Because only small tumor regions of about 0.94 g were available, the study did not capture intratumoral heterogeneity. A greater number of dominant CDR3 motifs was detected in irradiated tumors than in control tumors, and a larger share of the repertoire was occupied by these motifs in irradiated tumors than in control tumors. Compared with controls, irradiated tumors had higher TCR clonality, as the top 100 clonotypes made up an average of roughly 54% of the repertoire, versus around 45% in nephrectomy-only tumors.

The trim is 1 base for V and 4 bases for J, with a gap of 2 bases between the germline ends. Its CDR3 holds 11 amino acids, cysteine through phenylalanine. Just the 33-base CDR3 DNA is kept, in frame starting at base 1. In the germline V gene (reference sequence), CDR1 corresponds to GTSNPN and CDR2 to SVGIG. This sequence was found in a human donor with renal cell carcinoma. Here the chain combines TRBV30 and TRBJ1-3, with the D segment identity uncertain. The material was tumor tissue, obtained from a patient whose treatment was nephrectomy without radiotherapy. The CDR3 reads CAWSGGNTIYF. The nucleotide sequence is given as TGTGCCTGGAGTGGCGGAAACACCATATATTTT.